These 2 T cell receptor beta chains share one sample of origin, sequenced in a study of post-analysis software for immune sequencing data. Notes on the study in general: Roughly 5 TRBV segments, TRBV5-6, TRBV5-1 and TRBV20-1 among them, were found more frequent in patients than controls.

Which antigens these TCRs recognize remains unknown. Sequencing libraries made from TCR beta cDNA carried unique molecular identifiers. TCRdb re-analysed the PCR reads in MiXCR, keeping a single row per CDR3 protein. This sample has 170,000 or so distinct CDR3 sequences, with around 28% found just once. Sequenced input: blood. These receptors were obtained from a girl aged 10-17 years with multiple sclerosis.

As concerns this clonotype: A read error may be the cause here, since a much bigger clone is one base away. The genes are TRBV5-1 and TRBJ2-1, with D hard to call. This CDR3 contains 12 residues. Germline-derived CDR1 and CDR2 are SGHRS and YFSETQ. The ends were cut back, 5 bases at V and 6 bases at J, with 9 bases in the middle. The CDR3 coding sequence is TGCGCCAGCAGTGAAGCCCGCAATGAGCAGTTCTTC. This gives the protein CASSEARNEQFF.

The table lists this clonotype with many counts. This chain links TRBV7-2 with TRBJ2-1, with 7 bases that match TRBD1. Trimming took 5 bases from V and 5 from J; bases not matched to a gene: 9. This CDR3 has 15 amino acids. In germline, CDR1 is SGHTA, CDR2 FQGNSA. This CDR3 reads CASSMGTARNNEQFF. The CDR3, as DNA: TGTGCCAGCAGCATGGGGACAGCTAGAAACAATGAGCAGTTCTTC.